Below are 27 T cell receptor beta chains sequenced from a single sample in a study of early T cells in non-severe SARS-CoV-2 infection. MiXCR was run by TCRdb on the 5' RACE reads, yielding one entry per CDR3 protein. The table has some 71,000 distinct CDR3 sequences, roughly an eighth seen once. Sequencing was performed on whole blood. These receptors were collected from an adult who was a healthcare worker with PCR-confirmed SARS-CoV-2 infection or an uninfected control (not recorded which).

In regard to this clonotype: One base away lies a much larger clone, so this may be a sequencing read error. This sequence joins TRBV20-1 and TRBJ2-5; the D gene could be TRBD1 or TRBD2 (6 bases each). The CDR3 spans 14 residues. Germline CDR1 reads DFQATT; CDR2 reads SNEGSKA (reference sequence). The DNA of the CDR3 is TGCAGTGCTAGTAGGGGGGCGCACCAAGAGACCCAGCACTTC. Amino acids: CSASRGAHQETQHF.

This clonotype occurred a few times. The chain recombines TRBV3-1 with TRBJ2-2; D remains ambiguous. The CDR3 is 14 amino acids. The V gene lost 1 base and the J gene lost 7 bases, with 10 bases spanning the gap. Germline lookup yields CDR1 LGHDT and CDR2 YNNKEL (reference sequence). The CDR3 DNA reads as TGTGCCAGCAGCCAAGTATCTGCGCACGGGGAGCTGTTTTTT. Residues: CASSQVSAHGELFF.

This clonotype was seen at least ten times. This rearrangement joins TRBV21-1 to TRBJ2-3. TRBV21-1 is deemed a pseudogene. The CDR3 covers 12 residues. Written as DNA, the CDR3 is TGTGCCAGCAGGATGGGCACAGATACGCAGTATTTT. This encodes CASRMGTDTQYF.

This clonotype has more than one count but fewer than ten. The chain recombines TRBV15 with TRBJ2-5; TRBD2 matches at 9 bases. This CDR3 has 18 amino acids. After removal of 1 base from V and 4 bases from J, the junction contained 13 bases not matched to a gene. Germline CDR1 is LNHNV and CDR2 is YYDKDF (reference sequence). DNA for the CDR3: TGTGCCACCAGCAGAGTCGGTGCTAGCGGGGCAAGTAGAGAGACCCAGTACTTC. Its translation: CATSRVGASGASRETQYF.

The chain couples TRBV18 to TRBJ1-1, with D possibly TRBD1 on 5 matching bases. The V gene lost 2 bases and the J gene lost 4 bases, with 11 bases spanning the gap. The CDR3 runs 14 residues. Per the germline V gene, CDR1 is KGHSH and CDR2 is LQKENI. CDR3 loop: CASSPNPQGTEAFF. DNA for the CDR3: TGTGCCAGCTCACCAAACCCGCAGGGCACTGAAGCTTTCTTT. The full variable domain, completed using reference TRBV18 and TRBJ1-1, is NAGVMQNPRHLVRRRGQEARLRCSPMKGHSHVYWYRQLPEEGLKFMVYLQKENIIDESGMPKERFSAEFPKEGPSILRIQQVVRGDSAAYFCASSPNPQGTEAFFGQGTRLTVV.

The table lists this clonotype with a few counts. This sequence joins TRBV7-3 and TRBJ2-5; possibly TRBD1 or TRBD2 for D (6 bases each). Per germline, CDR1 SGHTA and CDR2 FQGTGA. The V gene lost 2 bases and the J gene lost 5 bases, with 18 bases spanning the gap. The CDR3 runs 16 residues. The CDR3 protein is CASSLVPGAGRETQYF. CDR3 DNA sequence: TGTGCCAGCAGCTTAGTTCCGGGGGCAGGTCGGGAGACCCAGTACTTC.

V usage is TRBV2 and J usage is TRBJ2-1; D not certain. The CDR3 is made up of 14 amino acids. Germline CDR1 SNHLY, CDR2 FYNNEI. The V end lost 1 base, the J end lost 8 bases, and 12 bases lay between the germline ends. For the CDR3, the DNA is TGTGCCAGCAGTGAAGGGGAATGGGATGATGAGCAGTTCTTC. Its protein product is CASSEGEWDDEQFF. Supplemented by reference TRBV2 and TRBJ2-1, the full variable domain reads EPEVTQTPSHQVTQMGQEVILRCVPISNHLYFYWYRQILGQKVEFLVSFYNNEISEKSEIFDDQFSVERPDGSNFTLKIRSTKLEDSAMYFCASSEGEWDDEQFFGPGTRLTVL.

Many counts were recorded for this clonotype. J is TRBJ2-3 and V is TRBV7-9, with 8 positions matching TRBD1. The ends lost 0 bases at V and 5 bases at J; junction bases unmatched: 10. CDR1 and CDR2 from the germline V gene are SEHNR and FQNEAQ (reference sequence). The CDR3 has 17 residues. The CDR3 DNA sequence: TGTGCCAGCAGCTTAGCAAGACAGGGGCTAGTGAAAGATACGCAGTATTTT. This gives the protein CASSLARQGLVKDTQYF.

The table lists this clonotype with many counts. The V gene is TRBV20-1, the J gene TRBJ1-3, with no clear D. Trimming removed 2 bases at V and 8 bases at J, with 7 bases between. Germline lookup yields CDR1 DFQATT and CDR2 SNEGSKA (reference sequence). The CDR3 runs 11 residues. The CDR3 protein is CSARHIDTIYF. CDR3 nucleotides: TGCAGTGCTAGACATATCGACACCATATATTTT.

This clonotype was detected a few times. The J gene is TRBJ1-1, the V gene TRBV5-1; 7 bases are shared with TRBD1. The CDR3 covers 15 residues. Trimming at V came to 7 bases and at J to 0 bases, leaving 9 bases not matched to a gene. Germline CDR1 SGHRS, CDR2 YFSETQ. CDR3 protein: CASRSTGAMNTEAFF. Written as DNA, the CDR3 is TGCGCCAGCCGTTCAACAGGGGCCATGAACACTGAAGCTTTCTTT.

This clonotype has a handful of counts. The J gene is TRBJ2-1, the V gene TRBV29-1; D gene unclear. Germline-derived CDR1 and CDR2 are SQVTM and ANQGSEA. V gave up 3 bases and J gave up 3 bases, with 12 bases separating them. This CDR3 region has 14 residues. CDR3 sequence: CSVDTEIYYNEQFF. The DNA of the CDR3 is TGCAGCGTTGATACAGAGATATACTACAATGAGCAGTTCTTC.

This clonotype was detected a few times. The chain couples TRBV7-9 to TRBJ1-2; 8 bases are shared with TRBD1. The CDR3 runs to 15 residues. Looked up from germline, CDR1 is SEHNR and CDR2 is FQNEAQ (reference sequence). Trimming took 1 base from V and 2 from J; bases not matched to a gene: 3. For the CDR3, the DNA is TGTGCCAGCAGCTTAGAGACAGGGGCGAACTATGGCTACACCTTC. Translation gives CASSLETGANYGYTF.

This clonotype was seen only a few times. The chain uses TRBV11-1 and TRBJ2-5; possibly TRBD2 for D (6 bases). The V and J ends lost 0 bases and 1 base respectively, with 12 bases between them. CDR3 length equals 16 residues. Germline CDR1 and CDR2: SGHAT and FQDESV (reference sequence). The CDR3 DNA reads TGTGCCAGCAGCTTAGCCGGGGGACCGACCCAAGAGACCCAGTACTTC. As protein: CASSLAGGPTQETQYF. Full variable domain (missing parts from reference TRBV11-1 and TRBJ2-5): EAEVAQSPRYKITEKSQAVAFWCDPISGHATLYWYRQILGQGPELLVQFQDESVVDDSQLPKDRFSAERLKGVDSTLKIQPAELGDSAMYLCASSLAGGPTQETQYFGPGTRLLVL.

This clonotype was recorded at least ten times. The chain couples TRBV18 to TRBJ1-6; 8 bases are shared with TRBD1. V shed 4 bases, J shed 6 bases, and the junction held 8 bases outside the gene matches. The CDR3 length is 16 residues. Per germline, CDR1 KGHSH and CDR2 LQKENI. CDR3 nucleotides: TGTGCCAGCTCACATACAGGGGGTATTTTTAATTCACCCCTCCACTTT. Its translation: CASSHTGGIFNSPLHF.

The chain recombines TRBV6-6 with TRBJ1-1; TRBD1 is a possible D gene (5 bases). V was trimmed by 4 bases and J by 7 bases, leaving 7 bases between them. The CDR3 runs to 11 residues. Germline values: CDR1 MNHNY, CDR2 SVGAGI (reference sequence). CDR3 amino acids: CASSLGGEAFF. DNA for the CDR3: TGTGCCAGCAGTTTGGGGGGTGAAGCTTTCTTT.

This clonotype was observed at least ten times. The J gene is TRBJ2-7, the V gene TRBV10-3; possibly TRBD2 for D (7 bases). The germline V and J ends were trimmed by 2 bases and 6 bases, with 14 bases remaining between them. The CDR3 consists of 14 residues. CDR1 and CDR2 from the germline V gene are ENHRY and SYGVKD. CDR3 sequence: CAISEVGGGVEQYF. CDR3 coding DNA: TGTGCCATCAGTGAGGTTGGAGGGGGGGTCGAGCAGTACTTC.

There are many counts of this clonotype. The chain combines TRBV29-1 with TRBJ1-2; D uncertain. CDR3 length: 12 amino acids. V dropped 3 bases and J dropped 4 bases, with 9 bases sitting between them. Germline CDR1 reads SQVTM; CDR2 reads ANQGSEA. In DNA, the CDR3 is TGCAGCGTTGAGGACGGAGGCTATGGCTACACCTTC. Its translation is CSVEDGGYGYTF. The whole variable domain, filled in from reference TRBV29-1 and TRBJ1-2, reads SAVISQKPSRDICQRGTSLTIQCQVDSQVTMMFWYRQQPGQSLTLIATANQGSEATYESGFVIDKFPISRPNLTFSTLTVSNMSPEDSSIYLCSVEDGGYGYTFGSGTRLTVV.

Ten or more counts support this clonotype. The gene calls are TRBV28 and TRBJ2-1; D is perhaps TRBD2 (5 bases). The V end was cut by 6 bases, the J end by 3 bases, with 9 bases between. This CDR3 is built from 13 residues. Germline CDR1 reads MDHEN; CDR2 reads SYDVKM. CDR3 sequence: CASSQRDYNEQFF. CDR3 DNA sequence: TGTGCCAGCAGCCAGAGGGACTACAATGAGCAGTTCTTC.

The sample holds a few counts of this clonotype. The CDR3 protein is CASSIQQGLAGTDTQYF. The DNA of the CDR3 is TGTGCCAGCAGCATACAACAGGGACTAGCGGGGACAGATACGCAGTATTTT. The J gene is TRBJ2-3, the V gene TRBV13, with 13 bases identical to TRBD2. Trimming cost V 5 bases and J 3 bases; bases outside gene matches: 8. From germline, CDR1 is PRHDT and CDR2 FYEKMQ (reference sequence). CDR3 size: 17 residues.

The CDR3 DNA follows: TGCAGTGCTAGGGGTAGCGGGGGCCTACGACCAGGCGATACGCAGTATTTT. This translates into CSARGSGGLRPGDTQYF. The chain is built from TRBV20-1 and TRBJ2-3, with 9 bases aligning to TRBD2. The germline V gene encodes CDR1 DFQATT and CDR2 SNEGSKA (reference sequence). There are 17 residues in the CDR3. V lost 3 bases and J lost 6; bases outside the gene matches: 16.

There are a few counts of this clonotype. The gene calls are TRBV2 and TRBJ2-3; D is uncertain. The CDR3 is 14 residues long. The V end was cut by 9 bases, the J end by 2 bases, with 15 bases between. The germline V gene has CDR1 SNHLY and CDR2 FYNNEI. CDR3 in DNA: TGTGCCAGTTGGGCGGCCAGATCCACAGATACGCAGTATTTT. Its translation: CASWAARSTDTQYF.

This clonotype was found a few times. DNA of the CDR3: TGTGCCAGCAGTTACCGGGCCCTCTCTGGAAACACCATATATTTT. Its translation: CASSYRALSGNTIYF. The chain is built from TRBV6-6 and TRBJ1-3; no reliable D call. The CDR3 has 15 amino acids. Trimming cost V 2 bases and J 0 bases, with 8 bases left between them. Germline CDR1 and CDR2: MNHNY and SVGAGI (reference sequence).

This chain uses TRBV20-1 with TRBJ2-3, with 8 bases lining up with TRBD1. From germline, CDR1 is DFQATT and CDR2 SNEGSKA (reference sequence). V dropped 0 bases and J dropped 4; count of bases not matched to a gene: 9. The CDR3 loop spans 16 amino acids. The CDR3: CSARDPRTGRSDTQYF. CDR3 bases: TGCAGTGCTAGAGACCCCAGGACAGGGAGATCAGATACGCAGTATTTT.

V usage is TRBV7-9 and J usage is TRBJ1-1; possibly TRBD1 for D (5 bases). The length of the CDR3 is 14 residues. V shed 5 bases and J shed 2 bases, with 12 bases lying between them. Germline V CDR1 and CDR2: SEHNR, FQNEAQ (reference sequence). The DNA for the CDR3 is TGTGCCAGCAGCACCGGGACCCACAACACTGAAGCTTTCTTT. Translated, it gives CASSTGTHNTEAFF.

This clonotype was detected many times. J is TRBJ1-1 and V is TRBV5-1; no firm D call. From germline, CDR1 is SGHRS and CDR2 YFSETQ. Trimming removed 5 bases from V and 0 bases from J, with 8 bases in between. The CDR3 is made up of 13 amino acids. CDR3 DNA: TGCGCCAGCAGTTCAAACATGAACACTGAAGCTTTCTTT. Protein sequence: CASSSNMNTEAFF.

A few counts support this clonotype. This rearrangement joins TRBV7-2 to TRBJ1-4; D is possibly TRBD1 (6 bases). Germline-derived CDR1 and CDR2 are SGHTA and FQGNSA. CDR3 length: 13 amino acids. The V end was cut by 1 base, the J end by 12 bases, with 12 bases between. CDR3: CASSLDAGEQLFF. Here the CDR3 DNA reads TGTGCCAGCAGCTTAGATGCAGGGGAGCAACTGTTTTTT.

This clonotype has only a few counts. The V call is TRBV29-1, the J call TRBJ2-5; TRBD2 might be the D (5 bases). Germline V gene lookup returns CDR1 SQVTM and CDR2 ANQGSEA. V lost 3 bases and J 9 bases, leaving 26 bases between the germline ends. The CDR3 extends over 16 amino acids. CDR3 residues: CSVEPGLRDPSPAQYF. The DNA for the CDR3 is TGCAGCGTTGAGCCCGGACTCCGGGATCCTTCCCCGGCCCAGTACTTC.